This T cell receptor beta chain originates from a study of cytomegalovirus exposure and HLA in healthy donors (dated by TCRdb to 2016 to 2017). Notes on the research overall: An earlier analysis of approximately 640 of the donors reported 276 Gb of sequence data and some 120 million unique TCR beta sequences from 150 million to 200 million T cells. An early release covering roughly 580 HLA-typed donors comprised approximately 290 gigabases of sequencing data and around 85 million unique TCR sequences. Of the 350 to 450 genotyped donors, more than 75% were placed in the genetic ancestry cluster associated with self-reported Caucasian donors. The study aimed to test whether signatures of past pathogen exposure could be identified by cataloging public T cell receptors. The study used immunosequencing to profile the T cell repertoires of several hundred subjects and linked those repertoires to cytomegalovirus serostatus. In addition to the first cohort of 666 subjects, a separate validation cohort of around 110 different subjects was used. To predict cytomegalovirus infection status, the study combined high-throughput TCR immunosequencing, statistical association of individual TCRs with disease status, and machine learning. A later analysis re-examined previously published TCR beta repertoires from around 670 donors and added high-resolution HLA genotyping to investigate patterns of TCR occurrence. The later analysis used no new phenotypic data to find candidate immune exposures, relying instead on TCR beta sequences and their occurrence across donors. An earlier analysis of 450 to 750 of the donors used high-throughput TCR beta sequencing to judge whether each TCR beta V gene segment behaved as functional or pseudogenic. Donor age, sex, ethnicity and CMV serostatus were collected together with the repertoire data. A later genetic analysis used genome-wide SNP genotypes for about 60% of the roughly 670 donors, treating that subset as a discovery cohort. All discovery cohort repertoires had been generated using a single sequencing platform. HLA typing covered class I and class II loci at four-digit resolution. The number of typed donors differed by locus: about 620-640 for A, B, C, DRB1 and DQB1; some 500 for DQA1; over 600 for DPA1; and 450 to 480 for DPB1. Because of strong linkage in the cohort, roughly 5 DR-DQ haplotypes were treated as single units for association and clustering. Among about 410 genotyped donors of the cohort, an average of about 220,000 unique TCR beta nucleotide sequences was sequenced per donor, of which about 20% were non-productive.

The cohort consisted of 600 to 750 healthy bone marrow donors. At the time of sampling, all cohort members were nominally healthy, though unrecorded immune exposures were likely present. The donor tested CMV seropositive and was one of the 289 seropositive cohort members. Each donor provided a peripheral blood sample, and peripheral blood mononuclear cells were used for TCR beta sequencing. The Qiagen DNeasy Blood Extraction Kit was used to extract genomic DNA from the blood cell samples. Points the paper makes about the study in general: A later analysis found that HLA-associated TCR beta chains were more clonally expanded and had lower generation probabilities than equally common non-associated chains. In an earlier analysis of some 550 of the donors, most TCR beta V segments were observed in productive rearrangements about 87% or about 30% of the time, broadly matching IMGT annotations. The sequencing pipeline was judged likely to have produced a cluster of highly shared sequence variants as a technical artifact. In vitro tests confirmed that three of the cytomegalovirus-associated TCR beta chains recognize cytomegalovirus antigens. Because HLA typing was missing for some donors at each locus, association tests included only the typed subset. Specific HLA alleles were associated with 15,000 to 20,000 TCR beta sequences at a false discovery rate of 0.05 in a later analysis. A later analysis found that most CMV-associated TCR beta chains appeared HLA-restricted, with HLA associations seemingly driven largely by CMV exposure. When HLA alleles, especially DR and DQ, strongly co-occurred, TCR associations were difficult to assign to individual alleles. Compared with the 666-donor mean, donors in an Asian-associated ancestry cluster had fewer N-insertions in productive TCRs, according to a later genetic analysis. CMV serostatus was the only immune exposure information available for the cohort. According to a later analysis, parvovirus B19, influenza, CMV and Epstein-Barr virus appeared linked to several top co-occurrence clusters. A further reported finding was that TCR beta sequences accurately predicted the HLA-A and HLA-B alleles for most subjects in the first cohort. The classifier was reported to diagnose cytomegalovirus status with high specificity and sensitivity in both the original and validation cohorts. In a later genetic analysis, a missense DCLRE1C variant was associated with V-gene and J-gene trimming of TCR beta chains, and the association was replicated in an independent cohort. The authors suggested that the approach could potentially be generalized to other disease states and immunological phenotypes. Most TCR sequences were observed very rarely across donors, whereas some public TCRs were present in many individuals. A total of 150 or so TCR beta chains were listed by the study as associated with cytomegalovirus. Linkage disequilibrium might explain the correlated functional status among segregating V segments, but an unknown experimental factor could not be ruled out. The earlier analysis of about 600 of the donors excluded some 15 rarely observed V segments, including chromosome 9 orphons, because counts were too low. This cohort had only TCR beta chains sequenced, and the lack of alpha or paired-chain data limited which features could be detected. According to a later analysis, TCR association rates differed among HLA loci, with DRB1 alleles showing the most associated TCRs and HLA-C alleles showing the fewest. Sequencing depth was assumed to be roughly uniform across donors in the presence/absence analyses, though that assumption may not hold.

Library prep was done by the immunoSEQ multiplex PCR assay. For the multiplex PCR, a mixture combining 60 forward primers for TCR Vbeta segments and 13 reverse primers for TCR Jbeta segments was used. Amplification of the CDR3 region of rearranged TCR beta genes was performed with a multiplex PCR assay on genomic DNA. The Illumina HiSeq System was used to sequence the amplified TCR beta libraries as 87-base-pair reads. From the authors' description of their analysis: A later analysis counted approximately 74 million unique TCR beta chains across the 690 or so repertoires, and some 11 million of these chains were shared by at least two donors. A nearest-neighbor algorithm error-corrected the raw reads and collapsed the reads into unique sequences, merging closely related sequences to remove PCR and sequencing errors. Alignment of CDR3 sequences to IMGT reference sequences was used to assign V, D and J gene segments. For a sequence to be retained, at least a six-nucleotide match to both a V gene segment and a J gene segment was required. A rearrangement was called productive if the CDR3 had no stop codons and remained in frame with V and J, and every other rearrangement was called non-productive. CDR3 was defined by IMGT convention, running from the second conserved V-encoded cysteine to the conserved J-encoded phenylalanine. The earlier analysis of around 640 of the donors excluded sequences that lacked an unambiguous match to a single V gene segment. In an earlier analysis of 500 to 750 of the donors, V segments were called functional above 56.7% productive rearrangements and were called segregating when the between-donor standard deviation exceeded 5%. To diagnose cytomegalovirus status from the catalog of TCR beta chain sequences, a statistical classification framework was built. In a later analysis, TCR nucleotide sequences were compared against IMGT/GENE-DB human TR gene sequences so that V and J genes could be assigned. The TCRdist pipeline was used in a later analysis to assign CDR3 sequences and most-parsimonious VDJ recombination scenarios. In a later analysis, each TCR beta chain was defined by its CDR3 amino acid sequence together with its V-gene family, and reads lacking a unique V-gene family were excluded. A later analysis removed several hundred highly shared, low-generation-probability nucleotide sequences to deal with suspected cross-contamination and a sequencing artifact. A later analysis calculated a clonal expansion index for each public chain from normalized within-repertoire ranks of inferred template counts. In a later analysis, generation probabilities were computed using a VDJ recombination model fitted to out-of-frame rearrangements, and the results were checked against IGoR. In a later analysis, TCR-TCR, TCR-HLA and TCR-CMV co-occurrence was scored with hypergeometric tests, and a repertoire-size bias correction was applied to TCR pairs. In a later analysis, false discovery rates were estimated by permuting HLA or CMV assignments 20 times. In a later analysis, co-occurring TCRs were grouped using DBSCAN, with TCRdist sequence similarity added in when clustering inside HLA-allele-positive subsets. Co-occurrence clustering excluded repertoires with fewer than 30,000 or more than 120,000 public chains, plus five with anomalous nucleotide sharing. The table was pulled from immuneACCESS by TCRdb, which kept in-frame rearrangements only. Such tables lose some clones; where checked, under half of the loss comes from unresolved V genes, and the rest has no known cause. Clonal size and the V and J genes are those of that table, whereas D and trimming came from the DNA. Across this sample there are 120,000 or so clones, with about 62% seen only once. The ten largest clonotypes hold approximately 8.5% of the sample.

Regarding this clone: Its binding antigen is unknown. Nothing much larger sits one base from this clone, and base qualities are not available.

The sample taken for sequencing was PBMCs. The sequence was obtained from a woman in her thirties or forties in good health and CMV-seropositive.

The nucleotide sequence reads as follows: TGCGCCAGCAGCCGGCCTAGCGGGAATGAGCAGTTCTTC. Its amino acids are CASSRPSGNEQFF. The chain is made from TRBV5-1 and TRBJ2-1; 8 bases in the middle match TRBD2. Here V drops 4 bases and J drops 7 bases, and the junction holds 4 bases not matched to any gene. CDR1 SGHRS and CDR2 YFSETQ were looked up in the germline V gene. Measured from the cysteine to the phenylalanine, the CDR3 is 13 residues long. Only the CDR3 part of the read is kept: 39 bases, read in frame from the first base.